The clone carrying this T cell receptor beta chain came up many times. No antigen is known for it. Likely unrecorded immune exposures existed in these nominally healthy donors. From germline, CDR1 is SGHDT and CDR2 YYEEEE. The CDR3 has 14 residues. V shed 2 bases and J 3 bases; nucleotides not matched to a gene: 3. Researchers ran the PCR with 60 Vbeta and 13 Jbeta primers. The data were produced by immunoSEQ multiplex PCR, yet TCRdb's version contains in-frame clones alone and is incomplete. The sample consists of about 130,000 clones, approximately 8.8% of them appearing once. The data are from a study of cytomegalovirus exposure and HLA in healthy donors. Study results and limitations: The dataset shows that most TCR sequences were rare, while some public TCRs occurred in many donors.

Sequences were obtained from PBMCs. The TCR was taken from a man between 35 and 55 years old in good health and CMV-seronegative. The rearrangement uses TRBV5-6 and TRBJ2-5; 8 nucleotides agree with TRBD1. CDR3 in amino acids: CASSFLTGEETQYF. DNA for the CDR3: TGTGCCAGCAGCTTCTTGACAGGGGAAGAGACCCAGTACTTC. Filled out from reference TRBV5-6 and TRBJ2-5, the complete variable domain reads DAGVTQSPTHLIKTRGQQVTLRCSPKSGHDTVSWYQQALGQGPQFIFQYYEEEERQRGNFPDRFSGHQFPNYSSELNVNALLLGDSALYLCASSFLTGEETQYFGPGTRLLVL.